This TCR beta chain derives from a study of T cell clones after liver transplantation. The overall study: A pre-transplant mixed lymphocyte reaction with TCRbeta sequencing defined graft-donor-reactive clones followed in post-transplant blood. Three of eight recipients were HCV-positive; others had non-autoimmune, non-viral indications. At least one year of complete immunosuppression withdrawal without enzymes over twice normal defined tolerance. Points from the study as a whole: A larger donor-reactive than third-party decline suggested partial antigen-specific deletion.

Clones were read by immunoSEQ multiplex PCR, and TCRdb kept only the in-frame ones, dropping some. The table shows over 45,000 clones, with approximately 71% occurring only once. This clone has a handful of counts. Its antigen remains unidentified. Germline CDR1 and CDR2: SEHNR and FQNEAQ (reference sequence). The CDR3 runs 14 residues. V lost 7 bases, J lost 0 bases, and 13 bases lay in between. The sequence derives from a human patient who received a liver transplant. The graft donor may have contributed some T cells. Source: CD4+ T cells from blood, taken approximately 54 months after liver transplant. The gene calls are TRBV7-9 and TRBJ2-7; D remains ambiguous. Here the CDR3 DNA reads TGTGCCAGCACCTCCCTGTCGAGCTCCTACGAGCAGTACTTC. Amino acid sequence: CASTSLSSSYEQYF.